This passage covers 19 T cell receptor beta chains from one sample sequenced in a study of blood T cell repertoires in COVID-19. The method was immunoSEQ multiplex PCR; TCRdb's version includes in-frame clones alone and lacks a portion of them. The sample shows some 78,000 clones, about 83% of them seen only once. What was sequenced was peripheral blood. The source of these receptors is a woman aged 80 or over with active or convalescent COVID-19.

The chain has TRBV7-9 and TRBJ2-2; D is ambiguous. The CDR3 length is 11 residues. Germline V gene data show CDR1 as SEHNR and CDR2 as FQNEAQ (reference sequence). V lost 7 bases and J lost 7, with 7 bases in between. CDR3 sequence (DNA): TGTGCCAGCACGACGAGCGGGGAGCTGTTTTTT. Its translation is CASTTSGELFF.

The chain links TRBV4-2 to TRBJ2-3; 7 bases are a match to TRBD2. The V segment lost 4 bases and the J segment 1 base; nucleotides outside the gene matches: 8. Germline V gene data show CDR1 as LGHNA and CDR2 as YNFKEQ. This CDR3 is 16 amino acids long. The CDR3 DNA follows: TGTGCCAGCAGCCTTTGGGGTAGCGGGCGCACAGATACGCAGTATTTT. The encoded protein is CASSLWGSGRTDTQYF.

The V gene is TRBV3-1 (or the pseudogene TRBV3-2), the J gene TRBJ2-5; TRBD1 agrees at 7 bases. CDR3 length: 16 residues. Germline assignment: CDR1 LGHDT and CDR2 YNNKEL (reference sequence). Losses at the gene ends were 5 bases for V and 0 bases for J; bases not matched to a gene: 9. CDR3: CASSETTGKYQETQYF. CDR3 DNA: TGTGCCAGCAGCGAAACGACAGGGAAGTACCAAGAGACCCAGTACTTC.

The DNA for the CDR3 is TGTGCCAGCAGTTTATATAAGCGTAAGAGCAATGAGCAGTTCTTC. Its protein product is CASSLYKRKSNEQFF. The rearrangement joins TRBV28 to TRBJ2-1; no firm D call. Germline V gene sequence: CDR1 MDHEN, CDR2 SYDVKM. The CDR3 is 15 amino acids. Trimming took off 1 base at V and 6 bases at J, with 13 bases between the two ends.

The CDR3 nucleotides read TGCGCCAGCAGCCAAGTATCGGCAGGGGGATCACCCCTCCACTTT. As protein: CASSQVSAGGSPLHF. The chain uses TRBV4-3 and TRBJ1-6, with TRBD1 identical over 7 bases. The CDR3 has 15 residues. Germline trimming cut 1 base from V and 10 bases from J; bases unmatched to any gene: 7. CDR1 LGHNA and CDR2 YSLEER come from the germline V gene.

In nucleotides, the CDR3 is TGTGCCAGCAGTTTATTTCGGCTAGGCAGCACAGATACGCAGTATTTT. Translation: CASSLFRLGSTDTQYF. The V gene is TRBV27, the J gene TRBJ2-3; D unresolved. The germline gives CDR1 MNHEY, CDR2 SMNVEV (reference sequence). This CDR3 region has 16 residues. The V and J ends lost 1 base and 0 bases respectively, with 11 bases between them.

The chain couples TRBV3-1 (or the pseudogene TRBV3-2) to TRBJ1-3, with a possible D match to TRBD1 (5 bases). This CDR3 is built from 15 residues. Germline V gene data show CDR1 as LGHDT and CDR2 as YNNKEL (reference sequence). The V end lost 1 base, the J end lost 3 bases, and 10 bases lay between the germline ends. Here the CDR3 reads CASSQGGGVGNTIYF. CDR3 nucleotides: TGTGCCAGCAGCCAAGGAGGAGGGGTTGGAAACACCATATATTTT.

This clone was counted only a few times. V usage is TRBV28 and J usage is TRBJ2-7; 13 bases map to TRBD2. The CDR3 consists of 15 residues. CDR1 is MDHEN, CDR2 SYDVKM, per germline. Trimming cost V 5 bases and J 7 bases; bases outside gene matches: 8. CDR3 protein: CASSVTSGRIGEQYF. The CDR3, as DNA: TGTGCCAGCAGTGTGACTAGCGGGAGGATAGGAGAGCAGTACTTC.

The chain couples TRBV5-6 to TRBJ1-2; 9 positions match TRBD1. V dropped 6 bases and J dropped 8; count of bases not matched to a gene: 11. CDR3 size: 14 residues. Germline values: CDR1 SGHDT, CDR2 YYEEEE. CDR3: CASTRDREVWGYTF. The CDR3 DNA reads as TGTGCCAGCACTCGGGACAGGGAGGTTTGGGGCTACACCTTC.

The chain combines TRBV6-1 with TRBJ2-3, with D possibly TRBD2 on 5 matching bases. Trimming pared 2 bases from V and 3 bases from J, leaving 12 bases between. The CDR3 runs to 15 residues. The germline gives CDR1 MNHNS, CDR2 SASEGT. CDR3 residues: CASSEFGGRTDTQYF. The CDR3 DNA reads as TGTGCCAGCAGTGAATTCGGAGGAAGGACAGATACGCAGTATTTT.

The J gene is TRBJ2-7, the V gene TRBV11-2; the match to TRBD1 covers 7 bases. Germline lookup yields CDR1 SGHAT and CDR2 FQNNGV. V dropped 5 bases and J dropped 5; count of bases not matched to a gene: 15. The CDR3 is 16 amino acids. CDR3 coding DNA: TGTGCCAGCAGCCGGAGTGTTCGGCCAGGGGGTAACGAGCAGTACTTC. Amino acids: CASSRSVRPGGNEQYF.

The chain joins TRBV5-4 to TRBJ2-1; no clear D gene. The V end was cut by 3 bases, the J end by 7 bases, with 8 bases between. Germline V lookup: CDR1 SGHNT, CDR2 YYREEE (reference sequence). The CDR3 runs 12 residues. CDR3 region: CASSSAKNEQFF. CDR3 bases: TGTGCCAGCAGCTCCGCTAAGAATGAGCAGTTCTTC.

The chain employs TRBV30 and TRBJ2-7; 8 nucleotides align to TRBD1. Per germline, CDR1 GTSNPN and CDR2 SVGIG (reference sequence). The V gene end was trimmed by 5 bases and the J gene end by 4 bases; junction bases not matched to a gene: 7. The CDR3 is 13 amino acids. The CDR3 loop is CAWVPTGEYEQYF. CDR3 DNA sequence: TGTGCCTGGGTCCCGACAGGGGAGTACGAGCAGTACTTC.

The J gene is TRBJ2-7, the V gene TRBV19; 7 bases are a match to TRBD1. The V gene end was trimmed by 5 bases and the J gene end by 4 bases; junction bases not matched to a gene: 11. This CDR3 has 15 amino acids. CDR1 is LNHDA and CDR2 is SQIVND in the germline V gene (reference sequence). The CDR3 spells CASSPTGTAIYEQYF. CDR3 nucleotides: TGTGCCAGTAGTCCCACCGGGACAGCGATTTACGAGCAGTACTTC.

The CDR3 loop reads CASSFMNEQFF. The CDR3 region has the DNA TGTGCCAGCAGCTTTATGAATGAGCAGTTCTTC. The genes are TRBV7-9 and TRBJ2-1; D is unresolved. Trimming shortened V by 3 bases and J by 7 bases, and 4 bases separated the two germline ends. Germline CDR1 is SEHNR and CDR2 is FQNEAQ (reference sequence). This CDR3 is 11 amino acids long.

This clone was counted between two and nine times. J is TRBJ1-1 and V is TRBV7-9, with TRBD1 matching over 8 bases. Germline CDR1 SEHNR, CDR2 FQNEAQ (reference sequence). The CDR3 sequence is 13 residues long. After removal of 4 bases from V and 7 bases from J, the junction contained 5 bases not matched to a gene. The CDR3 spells CASSSTDRDEAFF. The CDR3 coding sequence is TGTGCCAGCAGCTCTACGGACAGGGATGAAGCTTTCTTT.

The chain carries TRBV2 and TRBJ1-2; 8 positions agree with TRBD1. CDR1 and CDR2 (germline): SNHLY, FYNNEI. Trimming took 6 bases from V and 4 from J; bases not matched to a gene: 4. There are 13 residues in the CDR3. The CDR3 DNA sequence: TGTGCCAGCAGCGTGGACAGGGTCTATGGCTACACCTTC. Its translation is CASSVDRVYGYTF.

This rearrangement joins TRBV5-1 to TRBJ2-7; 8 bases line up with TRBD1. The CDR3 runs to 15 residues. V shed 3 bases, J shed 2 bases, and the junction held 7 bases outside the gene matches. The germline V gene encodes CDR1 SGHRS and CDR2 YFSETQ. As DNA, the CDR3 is TGCGCCAGCAGCTGGACAGGGACAGACACCTACGAGCAGTACTTC. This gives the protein CASSWTGTDTYEQYF.

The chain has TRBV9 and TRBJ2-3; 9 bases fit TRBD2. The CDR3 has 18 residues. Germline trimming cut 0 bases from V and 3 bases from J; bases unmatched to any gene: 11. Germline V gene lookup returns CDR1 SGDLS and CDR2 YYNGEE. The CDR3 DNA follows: TGTGCCAGCAGCGTAGCTACGGGGAGCGGGAGGAGGACAGATACGCAGTATTTT. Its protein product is CASSVATGSGRRTDTQYF.